This TCR beta chain was identified in a study of T cells after yellow fever vaccination. Study-wide findings and caveats: Relatively few clonotypes were ones that appeared in both CD4 and CD8 compartments.

This clonotype was seen a handful of times. Antigen: not known. For TCR, cDNA came from 5'RACE template switching, which added a universal primer site and UMIs. MiXCR, applied by TCRdb to the 5' RACE reads, yields one record per CDR3 protein. The sample includes hundreds of thousands of distinct CDR3 sequences, roughly a sixth of them seen just once. CDR1 and CDR2 (germline): SSHAT, FNYEAQ (reference sequence). With 5 bases removed from V and 8 bases from J, the gap between germline ends came to 13 bases. The CDR3 extends over 13 amino acids. V and J are TRBV7-7 and TRBJ2-1, with D perhaps assigned TRBD1 or TRBD2 (5 bases each). The specimen was PBMCs, collected before the yellow fever booster vaccination. The clonotype was recovered from a man younger than 35 who received the YFV17D yellow fever vaccine. The CDR3 loop is CASSPVGDDEQFF. For the CDR3, the DNA is TGTGCCAGCAGCCCGGTGGGGGACGATGAGCAGTTCTTC. The whole variable domain, remainder taken from reference TRBV7-7 and TRBJ2-1, is GAGVSQSPRYKVTKRGQDVTLRCDPISSHATLYWYQQALGQGPEFLTYFNYEAQPDKSGLPSDRFSAERPEGSISTLTIQRTEQRDSAMYRCASSPVGDDEQFFGPGTRLTVL.